This T cell receptor (beta chain) came from a study of PD-L1 blockade in urothelial cancer. Study background: Atezolizumab 1,200 mg was given intravenously every 3 weeks, starting 2014. Males with urothelial cancer arising in the bladder constituted about 85% of the roughly 29 patients. Median T cell yield from blood was fewer than 150,000.

Germline V gene sequence: CDR1 SGHNT, CDR2 YYREEE (reference sequence). The trim removed 4 bases at V and 3 bases at J, leaving 9 bases unmatched. The CDR3 totals 16 residues. PCRs each included synthetic TCR analog templates spiked in. The repertoire was sequenced with immunoSEQ multiplex PCR; TCRdb's copy has only in-frame clones and lacks some. The profile shows roughly 50,000 clones, around 80% of them singletons. Described time point: peripheral blood 6 weeks after treatment start. The sample consisted of PBMCs, taken around atezolizumab (anti-PD-L1) treatment. This TCR was sampled from a man aged 70 or older with urothelial cancer. The chain combines TRBV5-4 with TRBJ2-3; 9 positions agree with TRBD1. The CDR3 loop is CASSPTAGQGTDTQYF. The CDR3 coding sequence is TGTGCCAGCAGCCCGACCGCCGGACAGGGGACAGATACGCAGTATTTT.